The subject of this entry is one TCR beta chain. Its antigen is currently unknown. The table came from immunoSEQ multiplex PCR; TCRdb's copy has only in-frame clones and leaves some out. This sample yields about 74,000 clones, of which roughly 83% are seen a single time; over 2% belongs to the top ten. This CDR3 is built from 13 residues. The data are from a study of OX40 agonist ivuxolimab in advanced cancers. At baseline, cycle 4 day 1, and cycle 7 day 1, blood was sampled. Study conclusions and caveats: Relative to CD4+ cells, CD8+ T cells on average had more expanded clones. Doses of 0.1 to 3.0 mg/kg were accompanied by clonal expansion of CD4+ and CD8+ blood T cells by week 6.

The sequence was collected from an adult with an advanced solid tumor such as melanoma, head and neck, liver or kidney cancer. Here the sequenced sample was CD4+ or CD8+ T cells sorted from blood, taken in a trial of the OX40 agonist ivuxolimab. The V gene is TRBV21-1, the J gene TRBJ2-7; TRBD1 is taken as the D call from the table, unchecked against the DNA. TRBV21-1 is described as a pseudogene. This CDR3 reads CASRQQGGYEQYF. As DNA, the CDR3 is TGTGCCAGCAGACAACAGGGGGGTTACGAGCAGTACTTC.